This paragraph reports one T cell receptor beta chain. The antigen remains undetermined. With V trimmed by 2 bases and J by 6 bases, 6 bases remained unmatched. The CDR3 covers 16 residues. Per the germline V gene, CDR1 is MNHEY and CDR2 is SMNVEV (reference sequence). Study-wide findings and caveats: Tumor memory CD4+ T cell TCR gene usage was found to cluster with blood and lymph node memory CD4+ cells and with lymph node naive CD4+ cells.

TCRdb fed the 5' RACE reads into MiXCR, producing one record per CDR3 protein. The data contain tens of thousands of distinct CDR3 sequences, 26% of them singletons. The V and J genes are TRBV27 and TRBJ2-1; TRBD2 aligns across 11 bases. This clonotype was obtained from a female donor with breast cancer. Sequenced material: naive CD4+ T cells sorted from a lymph node. The subset: naive CD4+ T cells, CD4+CD45RA+CD25-. CDR3: CASSLETSGIGNEQFF. The CDR3 DNA is TGTGCCAGCAGTTTAGAGACTAGCGGGATAGGCAATGAGCAGTTCTTC.